This section outlines one TCR beta chain sequence together with its context. This record belongs to a study of beta chain features in type 1 diabetes. Isolated RNA was reverse transcribed in full, so expressed TCRB transcripts were sequenced. Each sample of naive, central memory or regulatory T cells had, on average, about 3.6 million reads. Produced via immunoSEQ multiplex PCR; TCRdb's table is partial and in-frame only. In the table there are around 200,000 clones, about 13% of which are singletons. Material for sequencing was central memory CD4+ T cells from blood. The clonotype was recovered from a woman under 30 in good health.

The CDR3 sequence: CSAFGSTEAFF. In nucleotides, the CDR3 is TGCAGTGCTTTCGGTAGCACTGAAGCTTTCTTT. This chain links TRBV20-1 with TRBJ1-1; D ambiguous. The germline V gene has CDR1 DFQATT and CDR2 SNEGSKA (reference sequence). Trimming left V 5 bases short and J 4 bases short, with 8 bases between. CDR3 length: 11 residues.